This T cell receptor (beta chain) emerged from a study of cytotoxic CD8 clonotypes in ibrutinib-treated CLL. In regard to this clone: The antigen remains undetermined.

Roughly 2 micrograms of genomic DNA came from cryopreserved PBMCs for TCR beta libraries. The study's findings and limits: Ibrutinib response saw clonality rise, and progression saw it return toward baseline. While tracking circulating CD8+ T-cell counts, baseline clonality exceeded that of age-matched healthy donors. Public clonotypes were rare and shrank or held steady on treatment.

Germline lookup yields CDR1 SEHNR and CDR2 FQNEAQ (reference sequence). This CDR3 spans 14 amino acids. V dropped 3 bases and J dropped 1 base, with 6 bases sitting between them. Sequencing was performed with immunoSEQ multiplex PCR; in TCRdb, only in-frame clones are kept and a portion is missing. In the table there are some 15,000 clones, 68% of which are singletons. The receptor was derived from a human donor with chronic lymphocytic leukemia. This chain uses TRBV7-9 with TRBJ2-2; D unresolved. The sequencing used PBMCs, collected before ibrutinib treatment. CDR3 residues: CASSFSGNTGELFF. The CDR3 DNA is TGTGCCAGCAGCTTTTCCGGGAACACCGGGGAGCTGTTTTTT. Full variable domain (missing parts from reference TRBV7-9 and TRBJ2-2): DTGVSQNPRHKITKRGQNVTFRCDPISEHNRLYWYRQTLGQGPEFLTYFQNEAQLEKSRLLSDRFSAERPKGSFSTLEIQRTEQGDSAMYLCASSFSGNTGELFFGEGSRLTVL.